This TCR beta chain comes out of a study of blood T cell repertoires in COVID-19. Study details: The samples span acute and convalescent COVID-19 from the United States, Italy and Spain. T cells, B-cell-depleted T cells, or PBMCs provided the cDNA or gDNA that served as material.

The CDR3 consists of 19 residues. From germline, CDR1 is MDHEN and CDR2 SYDVKM. The V end was cut by 4 bases, the J end by 0 bases, with 23 bases between. As originally analysed: Nucleated cell counts were estimated from reference gene primer amplification. TCRdb's copy holds only in-frame clones and misses some; the assay was immunoSEQ multiplex PCR. Clone size and V and J calls were adopted from that table, with D and trimming inferred from the DNA. The table has about 94,000 clones, 60% to 85% seen once. The clonotype originates from a human donor in a cohort sampled during active COVID-19. This chain connects TRBV28 to TRBJ2-3; D perhaps matches TRBD1 (6 bases). The sequenced sample consisted of peripheral blood. CDR3: CASSSLRTAYFSSTDTQYF. Written as DNA, the CDR3 is TGTGCCAGCAGTTCTCTCCGGACAGCCTATTTCTCTAGCACAGATACGCAGTATTTT.